This T cell receptor beta chain was found in a study of T-cell reconstitution after alpha-beta-depleted transplantation in children. Unique molecular identifiers tagged the TCRbeta library. TCRdb used MiXCR to reprocess the PCR reads, holding one entry per CDR3 protein. This sample has about half a million distinct CDR3 sequences, with 12% found just once. This clonotype was counted once. The material was PBMCs from the stem cell graft donor, obtained from the stem cell graft. This TCR came from a human donor who donated a stem cell graft to a child with combined immunodeficiency.

The CDR3 loop is CSAPKQGFSTDTQYF. CDR3 sequence (DNA): TGCAGTGCCCCCAAACAGGGTTTCAGCACAGATACGCAGTATTTT. This chain connects TRBV20-1 to TRBJ2-3; D may be TRBD1 (6 bases). Germline V gene data show CDR1 as DFQATT and CDR2 as SNEGSKA (reference sequence). The ends were cut back, 6 bases at V and 0 bases at J, with 16 bases in the middle. The CDR3 has 15 residues.